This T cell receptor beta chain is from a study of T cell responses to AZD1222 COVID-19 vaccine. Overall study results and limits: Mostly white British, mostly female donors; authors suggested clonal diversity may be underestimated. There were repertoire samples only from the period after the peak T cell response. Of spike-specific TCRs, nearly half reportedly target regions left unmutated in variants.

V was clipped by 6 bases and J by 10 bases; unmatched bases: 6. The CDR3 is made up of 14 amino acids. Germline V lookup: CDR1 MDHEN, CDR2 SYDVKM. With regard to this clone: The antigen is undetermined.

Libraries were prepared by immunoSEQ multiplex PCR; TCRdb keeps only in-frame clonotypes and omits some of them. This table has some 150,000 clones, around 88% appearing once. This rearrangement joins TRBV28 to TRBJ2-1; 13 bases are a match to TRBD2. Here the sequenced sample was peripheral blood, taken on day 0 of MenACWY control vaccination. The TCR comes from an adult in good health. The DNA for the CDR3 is TGTGCCAGCAGCGGGACTAGCGGGAACCTCGAGCAGTTCTTC. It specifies CASSGTSGNLEQFF. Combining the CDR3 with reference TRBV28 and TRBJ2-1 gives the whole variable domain DVKVTQSSRYLVKRTGEKVFLECVQDMDHENMFWYRQDPGLGLRLIYFSYDVKMKEKGDIPEGYSVSREKKERFSLILESASTNQTSMYLCASSGTSGNLEQFFGPGTRLTVL.